This TCR beta chain was observed in a study of blood T cells in healthy people across ages. Regarding this clonotype: Antigen specificity is unknown.

Study observations and caveats: Researchers report that TCR beta diversity correlated strongly with naive T cell percentage. Researchers judged that diversity estimates from one million T cells fell short of true values.

This CDR3 contains 17 residues. Germline lookup yields CDR1 SGHAT and CDR2 FQNNGV. V dropped 1 base and J dropped 8; count of bases not matched to a gene: 13. Combining a sample-barcoded 5' primer with a J-beta primer mix, a second PCR ran for roughly 7 to 12 cycles. TCRdb re-called the 5' RACE reads with MiXCR, one entry per CDR3 protein. Of 2 million or so distinct CDR3 sequences detected, roughly 50% appear once; the ten largest clones hold approximately 2.1%. Isolated per sample were at least 7 million PBMCs. The chain uses TRBV11-2 and TRBJ2-1, with 8 positions matching TRBD1. Sequencing was carried out using blood. The TCR was taken from a woman in her forties in good health. DNA for the CDR3: TGTGCCAGCAGCTTAGTTGGGGGGACAGGCCTGACATATGAGCAGTTCTTC. Encoded protein: CASSLVGGTGLTYEQFF.